The T cell receptor (beta chain) under discussion was sequenced for a study of cytomegalovirus exposure and HLA in healthy donors. The PCR contained 60 Vbeta and 13 Jbeta primers. TCRdb keeps only in-frame clones here, not all; method: immunoSEQ multiplex PCR. This repertoire shows 150,000 to 200,000 clones, approximately 88% found once; its top ten account for roughly 1.5%. Note on this clone: The antigen is unknown.

Germline V gene lookup returns CDR1 SGDLS and CDR2 YYNGEE. V dropped 4 bases and J dropped 7; count of bases not matched to a gene: 9. There are 15 residues in the CDR3. Whole-study results and caveats: An Asian-associated ancestry cluster reportedly showed fewer N-insertions than the roughly 700-donor mean in a later analysis.

The sample comprised PBMCs. This chain joins TRBV9 and TRBJ2-1, with TRBD2 matching over 9 bases. This receptor was taken from a woman aged 18-29 years in good health and CMV-seronegative. In DNA form, the CDR3 reads TGTGCCAGCAGCTGGGGCGGGGGGGCGGGGAATGAGCAGTTCTTC. This translates into CASSWGGGAGNEQFF.